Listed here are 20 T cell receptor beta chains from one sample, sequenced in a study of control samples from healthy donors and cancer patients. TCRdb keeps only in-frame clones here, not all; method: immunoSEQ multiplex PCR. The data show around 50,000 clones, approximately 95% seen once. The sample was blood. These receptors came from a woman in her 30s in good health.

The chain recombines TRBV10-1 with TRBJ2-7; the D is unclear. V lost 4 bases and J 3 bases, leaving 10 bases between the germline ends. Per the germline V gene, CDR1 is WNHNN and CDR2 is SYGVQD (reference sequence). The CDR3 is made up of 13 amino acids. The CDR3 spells CASSGHRNYEQYF. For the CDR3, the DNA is TGCGCCAGCAGTGGACACCGAAACTACGAGCAGTACTTC.

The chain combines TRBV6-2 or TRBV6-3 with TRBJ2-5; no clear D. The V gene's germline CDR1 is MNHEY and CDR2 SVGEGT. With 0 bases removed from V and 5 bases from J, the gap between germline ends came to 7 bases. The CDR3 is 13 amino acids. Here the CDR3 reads CASSYSPSETQYF. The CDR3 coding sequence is TGTGCCAGCAGTTACTCGCCGTCCGAGACCCAGTACTTC.

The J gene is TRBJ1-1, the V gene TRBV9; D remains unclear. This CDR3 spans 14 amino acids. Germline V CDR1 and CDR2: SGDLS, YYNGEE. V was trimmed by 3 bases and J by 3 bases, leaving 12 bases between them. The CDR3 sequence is CASSDSLKDTEAFF. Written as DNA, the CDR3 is TGTGCCAGCAGCGACTCCCTGAAGGACACTGAAGCTTTCTTT.

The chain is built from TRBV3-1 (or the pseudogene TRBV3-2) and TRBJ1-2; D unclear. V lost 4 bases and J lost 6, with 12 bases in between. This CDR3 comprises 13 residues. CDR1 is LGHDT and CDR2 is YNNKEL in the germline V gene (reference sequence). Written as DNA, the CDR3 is TGTGCCAGCAGCCGCGAGGGATTTCATGGCTACACCTTC. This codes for CASSREGFHGYTF.

The CDR3 nucleotides read TGTGCCAGCAGTGAAGGGGGACGTTGGGGTGAAAAACTGTTTTTT. This translates into CASSEGGRWGEKLFF. The rearrangement uses TRBV2 and TRBJ1-4; D might be TRBD1 (5 bases). Germline-derived CDR1 and CDR2 are SNHLY and FYNNEI. With 1 base removed from V and 7 bases from J, the gap between germline ends came to 13 bases. The CDR3 length is 15 residues.

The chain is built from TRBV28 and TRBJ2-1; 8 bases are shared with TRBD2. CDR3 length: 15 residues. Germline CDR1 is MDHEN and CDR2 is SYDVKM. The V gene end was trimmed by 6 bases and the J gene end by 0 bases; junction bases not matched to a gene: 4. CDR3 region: CASSLAGFSYNEQFF. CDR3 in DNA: TGTGCCAGCAGCCTAGCGGGTTTCTCCTACAATGAGCAGTTCTTC.

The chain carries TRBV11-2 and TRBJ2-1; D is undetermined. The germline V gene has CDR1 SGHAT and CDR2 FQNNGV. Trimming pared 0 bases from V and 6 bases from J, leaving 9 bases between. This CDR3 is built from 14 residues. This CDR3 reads CASSLDMDLNEQFF. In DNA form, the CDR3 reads TGTGCCAGCAGCTTAGATATGGACCTCAATGAGCAGTTCTTC.

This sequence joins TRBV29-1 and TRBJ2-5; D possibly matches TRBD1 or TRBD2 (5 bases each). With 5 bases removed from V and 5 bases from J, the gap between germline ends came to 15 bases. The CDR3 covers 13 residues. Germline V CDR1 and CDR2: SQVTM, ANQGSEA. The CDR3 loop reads CSVPRLGTETQYF. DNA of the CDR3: TGCAGCGTTCCCAGGCTGGGGACCGAGACCCAGTACTTC.

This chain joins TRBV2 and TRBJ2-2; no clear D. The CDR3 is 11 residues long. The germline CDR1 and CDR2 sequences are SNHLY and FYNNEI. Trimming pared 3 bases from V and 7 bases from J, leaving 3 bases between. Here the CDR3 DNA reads TGTGCCAGCAGTGACGGCGGGGAGCTGTTTTTT. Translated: CASSDGGELFF.

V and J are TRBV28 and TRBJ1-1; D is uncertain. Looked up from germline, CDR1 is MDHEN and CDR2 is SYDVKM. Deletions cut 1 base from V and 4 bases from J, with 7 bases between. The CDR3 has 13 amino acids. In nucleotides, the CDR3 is TGTGCCAGCAGTTTATCTGGGTCCACTGAAGCTTTCTTT. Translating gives CASSLSGSTEAFF.

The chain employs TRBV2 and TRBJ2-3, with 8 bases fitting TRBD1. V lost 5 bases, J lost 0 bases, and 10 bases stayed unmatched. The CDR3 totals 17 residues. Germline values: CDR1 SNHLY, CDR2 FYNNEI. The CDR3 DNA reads TGTGCCAGCAGTCGGCCGAGGGACAGGAAAAGCACAGATACGCAGTATTTT. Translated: CASSRPRDRKSTDTQYF.

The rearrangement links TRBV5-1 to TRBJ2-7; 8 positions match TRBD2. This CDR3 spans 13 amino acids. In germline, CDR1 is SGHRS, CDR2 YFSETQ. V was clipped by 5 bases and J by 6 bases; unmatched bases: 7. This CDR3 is CASRGTSAGEQYF. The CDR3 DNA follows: TGCGCCAGCAGGGGGACTAGTGCTGGCGAGCAGTACTTC.

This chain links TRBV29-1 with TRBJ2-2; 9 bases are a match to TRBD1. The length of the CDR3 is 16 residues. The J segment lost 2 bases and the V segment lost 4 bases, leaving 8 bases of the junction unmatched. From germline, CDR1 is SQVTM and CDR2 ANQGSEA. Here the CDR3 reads CSVGRGDRVNTGELFF. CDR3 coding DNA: TGCAGCGTTGGCCGGGGGGACAGGGTCAACACCGGGGAGCTGTTTTTT.

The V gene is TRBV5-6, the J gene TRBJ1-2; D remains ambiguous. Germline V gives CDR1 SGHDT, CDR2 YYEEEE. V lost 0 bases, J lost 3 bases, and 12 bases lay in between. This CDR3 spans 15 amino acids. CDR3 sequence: CASSLGHPGDYGYTF. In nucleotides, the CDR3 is TGTGCCAGCAGCTTGGGGCACCCAGGAGACTATGGCTACACCTTC.

The CDR3 DNA is TGCGCCAGCAGCTTAGCGGGAGTCTACGAGCAGTACTTC. Encoded protein: CASSLAGVYEQYF. This sequence joins TRBV5-1 and TRBJ2-7, with TRBD2 matching over 8 bases. Trimming cost V 2 bases and J 3 bases; bases outside gene matches: 1. The CDR3 length is 13 residues. Germline assignment: CDR1 SGHRS and CDR2 YFSETQ.

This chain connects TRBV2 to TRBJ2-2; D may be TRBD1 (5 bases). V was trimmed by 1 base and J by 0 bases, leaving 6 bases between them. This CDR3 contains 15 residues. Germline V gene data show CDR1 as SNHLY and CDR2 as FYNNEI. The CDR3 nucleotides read TGTGCCAGCAGTGAAGTCAGGGCGAACACCGGGGAGCTGTTTTTT. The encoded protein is CASSEVRANTGELFF.

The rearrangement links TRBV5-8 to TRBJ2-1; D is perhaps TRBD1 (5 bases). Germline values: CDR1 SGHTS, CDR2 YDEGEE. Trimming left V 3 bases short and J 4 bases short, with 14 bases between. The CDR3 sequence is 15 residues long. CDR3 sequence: CASSSQADLYNEQFF. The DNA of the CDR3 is TGTGCCAGCAGCTCACAGGCGGACCTTTACAATGAGCAGTTCTTC.

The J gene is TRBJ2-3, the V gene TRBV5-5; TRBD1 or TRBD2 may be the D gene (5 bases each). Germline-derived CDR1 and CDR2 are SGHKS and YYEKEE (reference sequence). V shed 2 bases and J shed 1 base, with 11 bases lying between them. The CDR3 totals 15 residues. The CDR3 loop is CASSLRDGRTDTQYF. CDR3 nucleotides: TGTGCCAGCAGCTTAAGGGACGGTCGCACAGATACGCAGTATTTT.

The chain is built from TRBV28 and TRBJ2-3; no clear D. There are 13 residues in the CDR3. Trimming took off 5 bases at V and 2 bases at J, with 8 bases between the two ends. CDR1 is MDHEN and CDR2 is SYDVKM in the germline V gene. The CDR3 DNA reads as TGTGCCAGCAGTCAGACTGTCACAGATACGCAGTATTTT. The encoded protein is CASSQTVTDTQYF.

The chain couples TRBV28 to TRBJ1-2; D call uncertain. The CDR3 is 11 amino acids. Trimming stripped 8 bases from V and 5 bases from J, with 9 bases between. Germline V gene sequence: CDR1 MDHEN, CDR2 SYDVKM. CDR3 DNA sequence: TGTGCCAGCGGCGGTAGATATGGCTACACCTTC. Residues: CASGGRYGYTF.